Listed here is a single T cell receptor beta chain. This specimen belongs to a study of cytomegalovirus exposure and HLA in healthy donors. The PCR was carried out with 60 Vbeta primers and 13 Jbeta primers. Here immunoSEQ multiplex PCR was the method, and the copy in TCRdb shows in-frame clones only, minus some. The data show 250,000 to 350,000 clones, 86% seen once. The sequencing sample was made of PBMCs. This TCR was sampled from a man between 35 and 55 years old in good health and CMV-seropositive.

CDR3 sequence: CASSPLTGMNTEAFF. The CDR3 DNA is TGTGCCAGCAGTCCCTTAACAGGGATGAACACTGAAGCTTTCTTT. V gene TRBV27 combines with J gene TRBJ1-1; D perhaps matches TRBD1 (6 bases). The V gene's germline CDR1 is MNHEY and CDR2 SMNVEV (reference sequence). This CDR3 has 15 amino acids. V lost 5 bases, J lost 0 bases, and 13 bases lay in between.